This is a list of T cell receptor beta chains from one sample in a study of T cell changes during pregnancy in multiple sclerosis. Sequenced by immunoSEQ multiplex PCR; TCRdb stores in-frame clones only, minus some. This table holds around 70,000 clones, 80% to 95% found once. Material: peripheral blood, obtained in the first trimester of pregnancy. The receptors here all came from a female donor in good health, enrolled as a control in a pregnancy study. CDR3s include the opening cysteine and the closing phenylalanine or tryptophan. Fields, in order: J gene, clone size, V gene, CDR3 protein. Size tells how often a clone was seen (once, few, many) or the class of an expanded clone, and some rows leave it out.

TRBJ1-1 | - | TRBV7-8 | CASSFGTGLGTEAFF
TRBJ2-7 | once | TRBV4-1 | CASSHAITGLAGGSSYEQYF
TRBJ2-7 | - | TRBV5-4 | CASSSTSRAYEQYF
TRBJ2-5 | - | TRBV19 | CASSPGTSGIETQYF
TRBJ1-5 | - | TRBV19 | CASGVRLGQSLSSEPQHF
TRBJ2-2 | - | TRBV30 | CARDRGAGELFF
TRBJ2-7 | once | TRBV6-6 | CASRGQGTYEQYF
TRBJ1-4 | - | TRBV11-2 | CASSFLVGRDNEKLFF
TRBJ2-3 | - | TRBV5-1 | CASTPRWTGIGTDTQYF
TRBJ1-2 | once | TRBV7-2 | CASSFRGTGGYTF
TRBJ1-2 | - | TRBV9 | CASSAPRQDSYGYTF
TRBJ2-1 | - | TRBV5-4 | CASSLRLAGGLGGNQQFF
TRBJ2-2 | - | TRBV7-9 | CASSLRLDTGELFF
TRBJ1-1 | - | TRBV27 | CASSFRGMVNTEAFF
TRBJ2-3 | - | TRBV28 | CASSPSGEKGTDTQYF
TRBJ2-1 | - | TRBV5-4 | CASSFKREASYNEQFF
TRBJ2-5 | - | TRBV28 | CASSPGGNQETQYF
TRBJ2-7 | - | TRBV6-1 | CASRQLAGMNEQYF
TRBJ2-1 | - | TRBV5-1 | CASSLDPKRTNYNEQFF
TRBJ2-2 | medium-sized | TRBV6-4 | CASSELADNTGELFF
TRBJ2-7 | - | TRBV6-1 | CASRLAGGPNEQYF
TRBJ2-7 | - | TRBV11-2 | CASSLTGTDSYEQYF
TRBJ2-7 | - | TRBV7-9 | CASSLRTASSYEQYF
TRBJ1-5 | - | TRBV28 | CASSKGQPQHF
TRBJ2-7 | - | TRBV11-3 | CASSLGRNYEQYF
TRBJ1-3 | - | TRBV5-6 | CASSPLDRAGNTIYF
TRBJ2-1 | - | TRBV5-1 | CASSITSGSYNEQFF
TRBJ1-1 | - | TRBV5-4 | CASSLETTGGPEAFF
TRBJ2-1 | - | TRBV28 | CASSFLTSGARNEQFF
TRBJ2-1 | - | TRBV9 | CASRYGGSGEQFF
TRBJ1-5 | - | TRBV6-5 | CASSTDRYQPQHF
TRBJ2-7 | - | TRBV2 | CASSADRAREQYF
TRBJ1-2 | - | TRBV5-5 | CASSSTGGANYGYTF
TRBJ2-3 | - | TRBV5-1 | CASSLLAGTATDTQYF
TRBJ1-3 | - | TRBV5-6 | CASSLARGGNTIYF
TRBJ1-1 | few | TRBV6-5 | CASRQGQNTEAFF
TRBJ2-1 | - | TRBV27 | CASTQRPGQTYNEQFF
TRBJ2-3 | once | TRBV5-1 | CASKGQGTDTQYF
TRBJ2-1 | - | TRBV19 | CASSISGVSNEQFF
TRBJ2-1 | - | TRBV28 | CASSLGRGWNEQFF
TRBJ2-3 | - | TRBV28 | CASSHITDTQYF
TRBJ1-4 | - | TRBV6-1 | CASSEREGQGSEKLFF
TRBJ1-1 | once | TRBV5-1 | CASSPMAGARTEAFF
TRBJ1-1 | - | TRBV18 | CASSPRKPEAFF
TRBJ2-7 | few | TRBV6-1 | CASSAATGYEQYF